This is a list of T cell receptor beta chains from one sample in a study of shared clonotypes between healthy human individuals. Libraries were prepared by immunoSEQ multiplex PCR; TCRdb keeps only in-frame clonotypes and omits some of them. The table lists roughly 1,600,000 clones, about 98.5% of them singletons, with 0.3% to 0.45% in the top ten. Sequencing was done on a sample of naive CD4+ T cells sorted from blood. These receptors were collected from a man under 40 in good health. Each CDR3 is given with its conserved first and last residue. D genes are given only for firm matches. Expanded clones are given a class, and other clones once, few, many or no size at all.

. TRBJ2-3 TRBV6-5 . 16 TGTGCCAGCAGTTACTACGTGGGAGCTAGCACAGATACGCAGTATTTT CASSYYVGASTDTQYF
. TRBJ1-4 TRBV7-9 TRBD1 14 TGTGCCAGCAGCCCGACAGGGGGAATTGAAAAACTGTTTTTT CASSPTGGIEKLFF
. TRBJ2-1 TRBV4-3 TRBD2 16 TGCGCCAGCAGCCAAGAGGGACTAGCGGGAGGGGGTGAGCAGTTCTTC CASSQEGLAGGGEQFF
. TRBJ2-2 TRBV5-1 TRBD2 14 TGCGCCAGCAGCGGGACTAGCGGGACCGGGGAGCTGTTTTTT CASSGTSGTGELFF
once TRBJ2-7 TRBV7-2 TRBD2 14 TGTGCCAGCAGCTCCCTGGGGGGGGCCTACGAGCAGTACTTC CASSSLGGAYEQYF
. TRBJ1-2 TRBV4-3 . 15 TGCGCCAGCAGCCAAGAGTATAACCCCAACTATGGCTACACCTTC CASSQEYNPNYGYTF
. TRBJ2-7 TRBV28 TRBD1 15 TGTGCCACCGCCCGGTTTGGCGGACAGGGCTACGAGCAGTACTTC CATARFGGQGYEQYF
. TRBJ2-3 TRBV7-2 . 13 TGTGCCAGCAGCTACCCTCGGACAGATACGCAGTATTTT CASSYPRTDTQYF
. TRBJ1-1 TRBV7-3 . 13 TGTGCCAGCAGAACAGGGCCCAACACTGAAGCTTTCTTT CASRTGPNTEAFF
. TRBJ2-3 TRBV9 TRBD2 17 TGTGCCAGCAGCGTGGCCGGGAGGCCACCCCCCACAGATACGCAGTATTTT CASSVAGRPPPTDTQYF
. TRBJ1-1 TRBV4-3 . 14 TGCGCCAGCAGCCAACGGGTGATGAACACTGAAGCTTTCTTT CASSQRVMNTEAFF
once TRBJ2-1 TRBV5-1 . 14 TGCGCCAGCTCGTTCTTGAGAGCTGGTAATGAGCAGTTCTTC CASSFLRAGNEQFF
. TRBJ1-5 TRBV14 . 18 TGTGCCAGCAGCCAAGGTCCTAGGACACTCGCCCCCAATCAGCCCCAGCATTTT CASSQGPRTLAPNQPQHF
. TRBJ1-6 TRBV18 . 15 TGTGCCAGCTCACCGGCGAGGGAGGGAGGTTCACCCCTCCACTTT CASSPAREGGSPLHF
. TRBJ2-7 TRBV4-3 . 15 TGCGCCAGCAGCCAACTGCACAGGGACTCCTACGAGCAGTACTTC CASSQLHRDSYEQYF
. TRBJ2-3 TRBV4-1 . 14 TGCGCCAGCAGCCAAACGGTAACCACAGATACGCAGTATTTT CASSQTVTTDTQYF
once TRBJ1-4 TRBV5-1 . 15 TGCGCCAGCAGCTTGGGCCCGGCAACTAATGAAAAACTGTTTTTT CASSLGPATNEKLFF
. TRBJ1-2 TRBV9 TRBD1 16 TGTGCCAGCAGCGTAGCCCCAGGGGGCCTGACGCATGGCTACACCTTC CASSVAPGGLTHGYTF
. TRBJ2-7 TRBV28 . 14 TGTGCCAGCAGGGCGGCAGGAGTCTCCTACGAGCAGTACTTC CASRAAGVSYEQYF
. TRBJ2-7 TRBV15 TRBD2 15 TGTGCCACCAGCAGGGGGACTAGCGGGAGTTACGAGCAGTACTTC CATSRGTSGSYEQYF
. TRBJ1-1 TRBV5-1 . 16 TGCGCCAGCAGCTTGGACGGGGCGCTTCCGAACACTGAAGCTTTCTTT CASSLDGALPNTEAFF
. TRBJ1-4 TRBV6-6 . 15 TGTGCCAGCAGTTACCCCGGGGGAAGAGATGAAAAACTGTTTTTT CASSYPGGRDEKLFF
. TRBJ2-1 TRBV5-6 TRBD1 16 TGTGCCAGCAGCTCATGGACAGGGGGCAGGAGAAATGAGCAGTTCTTC CASSSWTGGRRNEQFF
. TRBJ2-7 TRBV5-8 TRBD2 14 TGTGCCAGCAGAAAGACTAGCGGATCCTACGAGCAGTACTTC CASRKTSGSYEQYF
once TRBJ1-1 TRBV6-1 . 15 TGTGCCAGCTCAGTGAAAGGCAGGGGCAACACTGAAGCTTTCTTT CASSVKGRGNTEAFF
. TRBJ2-7 TRBV30 . 12 TGTGCCTGGAGTGTGTCAGGGTACGAGCAGTACTTC CAWSVSGYEQYF
many TRBJ2-7 TRBV10-3 . 14 TGTGCCAAAAGAATACGGGACACAACCTACGAGCAGTACTTC CAKRIRDTTYEQYF
. TRBJ2-6 TRBV5-1 TRBD1 15 TGCGCCAGCAGCAACACAGGGGCAGGGGCCAACGTCCTGACTTTC CASSNTGAGANVLTF
. TRBJ2-3 TRBV5-1 . 12 TGCGCCAGCAGCTTCCGGGTCGATACGCAGTATTTT CASSFRVDTQYF
. TRBJ2-2 TRBV7-6 TRBD1 16 TGTGCCAGCAGCTTAACCTCCCGACAGGGGGCGGGGGAGCTGTTTTTT CASSLTSRQGAGELFF
. TRBJ2-2 TRBV9 . 14 TGTGCCAGCAGCGACGGCAGTTCCGCGGGGGAGCTGTTTTTT CASSDGSSAGELFF
. TRBJ1-5 TRBV7-2 . 12 TGTGCCAGCAGCGAACGGAATCTCCCCCAGCATTTT CASSERNLPQHF
. TRBJ2-1 TRBV27 TRBD2 14 TGTGCCAGCCCGAAAAGCGGGAGAGTCAATGAGCAGTTCTTC CASPKSGRVNEQFF
. TRBJ2-3 TRBV7-2 . 14 TGTGCCAGCAGCTTAGCTGCCCTCTCTGATACGCAGTATTTT CASSLAALSDTQYF
. TRBJ1-1 TRBV19 . 13 TGTGCCAGCCTGAGGAGGCTGAACACTGAAGCTTTCTTT CASLRRLNTEAFF
. TRBJ1-4 TRBV10-3 . 15 TGTGCCATCAGTTCTAAGGGCGCAACTAATGAAAAACTGTTTTTT CAISSKGATNEKLFF
. TRBJ2-2 TRBV29-1 TRBD2 13 TGCAGCGGTAGCGGGAGAAGTACCGGGGAGCTGTTTTTT CSGSGRSTGELFF
. TRBJ1-4 TRBV6-5 . 15 TGTGCCAGCAGACGCACGGCTGCGAGGATTGAAAAACTGTTTTTT CASRRTAARIEKLFF
. TRBJ2-6 TRBV7-2 . 15 TGTGCCAGCAGCCTTTCTTTCGCTGGGGCCAACGTCCTGACTTTC CASSLSFAGANVLTF
. TRBJ2-7 TRBV28 TRBD1 15 TGTGCCAGCAGTCCTGTGGGGACAGGGCAATACGAGCAGTACTTC CASSPVGTGQYEQYF
. TRBJ2-3 TRBV7-2 . 11 TGTGCCAGCAGCTTAGAGGATACGCAGTATTTT CASSLEDTQYF
. TRBJ2-6 TRBV9 . 15 TGTGCCAGCAGCCCGAGAGAGTCCTGGGCCAACGTCCTGACTTTC CASSPRESWANVLTF
. TRBJ1-5 TRBV28 . 13 TGTGCCAGCAGGGTATCGGTAAACCAGCCCCAGCATTTT CASRVSVNQPQHF
. TRBJ2-5 TRBV14 . 15 TGTGCCAGCAGCCGTCGAAGGGGAGATATGGAGACCCAGTACTTC CASSRRRGDMETQYF